Reported below is one T cell receptor beta chain. Antigen unknown. The germline V gene has CDR1 MDHEN and CDR2 SYDVKM. Trimming took 7 bases from V and 6 from J, leaving 24 bases between them. The CDR3 runs to 17 residues. These data belong to a study of cytomegalovirus exposure and HLA in healthy donors. Findings and limits, study-wide: Some public TCRs appeared in many individuals, while most sequences were rare.

It was with 60 Vbeta and 13 Jbeta primers that the PCR ran. Assay: immunoSEQ multiplex PCR; the TCRdb copy retains only in-frame clones and omits some. The sample lists 130,000 to 150,000 clones, around three quarters occurring once. The TCR was taken from a woman in her late teens or twenties in good health and CMV-seropositive. The chain joins TRBV28 to TRBJ1-4; tentatively, D is TRBD1 (6 bases). Specimen: PBMCs. CDR3 bases: TGTGCCAGCACGCCCCTACAGGGAGAGATTGAATATGAAAAACTGTTTTTT. It translates to CASTPLQGEIEYEKLFF.